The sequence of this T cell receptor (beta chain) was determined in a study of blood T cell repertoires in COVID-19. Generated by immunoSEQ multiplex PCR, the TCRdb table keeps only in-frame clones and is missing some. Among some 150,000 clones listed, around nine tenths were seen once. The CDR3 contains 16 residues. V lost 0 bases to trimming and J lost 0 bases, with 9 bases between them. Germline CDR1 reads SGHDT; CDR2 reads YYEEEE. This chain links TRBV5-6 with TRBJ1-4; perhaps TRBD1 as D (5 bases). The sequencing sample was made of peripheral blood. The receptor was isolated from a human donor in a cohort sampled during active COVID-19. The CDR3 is CASSLGQFTTNEKLFF. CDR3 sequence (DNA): TGTGCCAGCAGCTTGGGACAGTTTACAACTAATGAAAAACTGTTTTTT. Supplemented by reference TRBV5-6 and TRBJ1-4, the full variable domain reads DAGVTQSPTHLIKTRGQQVTLRCSPKSGHDTVSWYQQALGQGPQFIFQYYEEEERQRGNFPDRFSGHQFPNYSSELNVNALLLGDSALYLCASSLGQFTTNEKLFFGSGTQLSVL.